These T cell receptor beta chains were read from a single sample in a study of blood T cell repertoires in COVID-19. Some clones are missing from TCRdb's copy, which holds only in-frame ones; the method was immunoSEQ multiplex PCR. Of about 24,000 clones in the sample, approximately 74% were seen once. The sample taken for sequencing was peripheral blood. These receptors all stem from a man aged 50-60 years with COVID-19, enrolled during active disease. Both conserved end residues are part of each CDR3. The D gene is left open where the match is weak. Size is stated for part of the rows, as once, few or many counts, or as a class when the clone is expanded.

TRBJ2-1 - - TRBV12-3/TRBV12-4 CASSLFNSEQFF TGTGCCAGCAGTTTATTCAACAGTGAGCAGTTCTTC
TRBJ2-1 - TRBD1 TRBV9 CASSTGGYNEQFF TGTGCCAGCAGCACAGGGGGCTACAATGAGCAGTTCTTC
TRBJ2-7 - - TRBV19 CASSYQGGPGTVTYEQYF TGTGCCAGTAGTTATCAGGGGGGACCAGGGACAGTCACCTACGAGCAGTACTTC
TRBJ2-7 - TRBD2 TRBV10-3 CAISEPEITSGGSYEQYF TGTGCCATCAGTGAGCCCGAAATAACTAGCGGGGGGTCCTACGAGCAGTACTTC
TRBJ2-2 - TRBD1 TRBV2 CASSKDRGFTGELFF TGTGCCAGCAGTAAGGACAGGGGTTTTACCGGGGAGCTGTTTTTT
TRBJ2-1 few - TRBV7-3 CASSLEGGVSHNEQFF TGTGCCAGCAGCTTAGAGGGCGGGGTCTCACACAATGAGCAGTTCTTC
TRBJ2-3 - - TRBV6-5 CASVAGLVGTDTQYF TGTGCCTCCGTGGCGGGGCTGGTAGGCACAGATACGCAGTATTTT
TRBJ1-1 - - TRBV7-3 CASSFSDSRRSEAFF TGTGCCAGCAGCTTTTCAGACAGTCGGCGCTCTGAAGCTTTCTTT
TRBJ2-4 - - TRBV19 CASSIEGGLLGNIQYF TGTGCCAGTAGTATAGAGGGGGGGCTACTGGGAAACATTCAGTACTTC
TRBJ2-1 once TRBD2 TRBV19 CASSIGLAGAYNEQFF TGTGCCAGTAGTATCGGACTAGCGGGAGCCTACAATGAGCAGTTCTTC
TRBJ2-1 - TRBD2 TRBV5-1 CASSAGLAGGSEQFF TGCGCCAGCAGCGCGGGACTAGCGGGAGGAAGTGAGCAGTTCTTC
TRBJ1-6 few - TRBV15 CATAQGPNSPLHF TGTGCCACAGCGCAGGGGCCGAATTCACCCCTCCACTTT
TRBJ1-5 - TRBD1 TRBV2 CASSPGQGGQPQHF TGTGCCAGCAGCCCGGGACAGGGTGGCCAGCCCCAGCATTTT
TRBJ1-3 - - TRBV2 CASSDIMARVAGNTIYF TGTGCCAGCAGTGATATAATGGCCCGGGTCGCTGGAAACACCATATATTTT
TRBJ2-5 once TRBD1 TRBV28 CASSSTGGPQETQYF TGTGCCAGCAGTTCCACAGGGGGTCCCCAAGAGACCCAGTACTTC
TRBJ2-1 large TRBD2 TRBV4-1 CASSPTGGRESYNEQFF TGCGCCAGCAGCCCCACCGGAGGGAGGGAGTCCTACAATGAGCAGTTCTTC
TRBJ2-5 - - TRBV7-9 CASSLARGSQETQYF TGTGCCAGCAGCTTAGCGCGGGGCAGTCAAGAGACCCAGTACTTC
TRBJ1-1 - - TRBV30 CAWSVPGAFTEAFF TGTGCCTGGAGTGTACCTGGGGCTTTCACTGAAGCTTTCTTT
TRBJ2-7 - TRBD1 TRBV11-2 CASRDWTGSHEQYF TGTGCCAGCAGAGATTGGACAGGGAGCCACGAGCAGTACTTC
TRBJ2-7 - - TRBV11-1 CASSRRRPPYEQYF TGTGCCAGCAGCCGACGGAGGCCTCCCTACGAGCAGTACTTC
TRBJ2-7 - - TRBV6-1 CASSLGRFSYEQYF TGTGCCAGCAGTCTGGGGAGGTTTAGCTACGAGCAGTACTTC
TRBJ2-3 - - TRBV2 CASVWGEATDTQYF TGTGCCAGCGTCTGGGGGGAGGCCACAGATACGCAGTATTTT
TRBJ2-1 - - TRBV19 CASSIIEGKVNEQFF TGTGCCAGTAGTATCATTGAGGGTAAGGTGAATGAGCAGTTCTTC
TRBJ1-2 few - TRBV5-1 CASSLRQDYGYTF TGCGCCAGCAGCTTGCGGCAGGATTATGGCTACACCTTC
TRBJ2-5 - - TRBV5-6 CASSFSPKETQYF TGTGCCAGCAGCTTTAGCCCGAAAGAGACCCAGTACTTC
TRBJ1-1 - TRBD1 TRBV5-1 CASSSGQIYTEAFF TGCGCCAGCAGCTCGGGACAGATATACACTGAAGCTTTCTTT
TRBJ1-1 - - TRBV18 CASSPGEGEVAFF TGTGCCAGCTCACCGGGTGAGGGGGAAGTAGCTTTCTTT
TRBJ2-7 - TRBD1 TRBV7-2 CASSSGTGGRYF TGTGCCAGCAGCTCCGGGACAGGGGGCAGATACTTC
TRBJ1-1 few - TRBV2 CASSETPGTGKAFF TGTGCCAGCAGCGAAACCCCGGGAACGGGAAAAGCTTTCTTT
TRBJ2-1 - - TRBV9 CASSVGAWDTSYNEQFF TGTGCCAGCAGCGTAGGGGCATGGGACACCTCCTACAATGAGCAGTTCTTC
TRBJ2-2 - - TRBV24-1 CATSDLRALGTGELFF TGTGCCACCAGTGACCTCAGGGCCCTAGGCACCGGGGAGCTGTTTTTT
TRBJ1-3 - - TRBV20-1 CSARTGNTIYF TGCAGTGCCCGGACAGGAAACACCATATATTTT
TRBJ2-2 - - TRBV5-1 CASSLAATGDGELFF TGCGCCAGCAGCTTGGCCGCGACGGGGGACGGGGAGCTGTTTTTT
TRBJ1-1 once - TRBV5-4 CASSLGGGRSFF TGTGCCAGCAGCTTGGGCGGGGGTAGGTCTTTCTTT
TRBJ2-1 - TRBD2 TRBV9 CASSVRLADYNEQFF TGTGCCAGCAGCGTTAGACTAGCGGACTACAATGAGCAGTTCTTC
TRBJ1-2 - - TRBV12-3/TRBV12-4 CASSRTDYGGYTF TGTGCCAGCAGCCGGACAGATTACGGTGGCTACACCTTC
TRBJ1-2 - - TRBV6-6 CASSFMGGADGYTF TGTGCCAGCAGTTTTATGGGAGGTGCGGATGGCTACACCTTC
TRBJ2-3 - TRBD2 TRBV7-2 CASSWTSGGAGSTDTQYF TGTGCCAGCAGCTGGACTAGCGGGGGGGCCGGTAGCACAGATACGCAGTATTTT
TRBJ2-2 once - TRBV19 CATRRRGDTGELFF TGTGCCACCCGGCGCAGGGGGGACACCGGGGAGCTGTTTTTT
TRBJ1-5 few TRBD1 TRBV24-1 CATRGQGYNQPQHF TGTGCCACCCGGGGACAGGGGTACAATCAGCCCCAGCATTTT